The rows below give T cell receptor beta chains drawn from one sample of a study of CD8+ T cells in alopecia areata. Data came from immunoSEQ multiplex PCR; TCRdb stores just in-frame clones and leaves some out. The sample consists of 150,000 to 200,000 clones, 55% to 65% of them appearing once. The sample was CD4+ T cells sorted from blood. The receptors were sampled from a human donor in good health. Both conserved end residues are trimmed from each CDR3. The order of the fields is CDR3 length, D gene, V gene, CDR3 protein. D genes are given only for firm matches.

len: 12
d_gene: TRBD1
v_gene: TRBV28
CDR3aa: ASSWTGWLTEAF

len: 14
d_gene: TRBD2
v_gene: TRBV5-1
CDR3aa: ASSPLLAGINNEQF

len: 11
d_gene: NA
v_gene: TRBV7-9
CDR3aa: ASSLAFGTEAF

len: 15
d_gene: TRBD1
v_gene: TRBV5-1
CDR3aa: ASSLPIGTAPPDTQY

len: 14
d_gene: TRBD2
v_gene: TRBV5-4
CDR3aa: ASSLEGTSWGGELF

len: 13
d_gene: NA
v_gene: TRBV2
CDR3aa: ASSDLSSGKAEAF

len: 10
d_gene: NA
v_gene: TRBV29-1
CDR3aa: SVEPSTETQY

len: 11
d_gene: NA
v_gene: TRBV5-1
CDR3aa: ASTSSRRDEQF

len: 13
d_gene: TRBD2
v_gene: TRBV23-1
CDR3aa: ASSLAEGQDNEQF

len: 11
d_gene: NA
v_gene: TRBV6-5
CDR3aa: ASSYSGQTEQY

len: 11
d_gene: NA
v_gene: TRBV6-5
CDR3aa: ASSRPGTYGYT

len: 11
d_gene: NA
v_gene: TRBV14
CDR3aa: ASSRDLFYEQY

len: 13
d_gene: TRBD2
v_gene: TRBV5-4
CDR3aa: ASSRELAGGVEQY

len: 9
d_gene: NA
v_gene: TRBV2
CDR3aa: ASSVQLGQF

len: 10
d_gene: NA
v_gene: TRBV29-1
CDR3aa: SVREGRGEAF

len: 12
d_gene: NA
v_gene: TRBV5-1
CDR3aa: ASSLVSLTDTQY

len: 13
d_gene: NA
v_gene: TRBV29-1
CDR3aa: SGGSGGGFQETQY

len: 11
d_gene: TRBD2
v_gene: TRBV29-1
CDR3aa: TIRAGVSGEQF

len: 11
d_gene: NA
v_gene: TRBV6-4
CDR3aa: ASSDSETDTQY

len: 12
d_gene: NA
v_gene: TRBV28
CDR3aa: ASRVWSDNQPQH

len: 14
d_gene: NA
v_gene: TRBV29-1
CDR3aa: SVEAAFGGGPEKLF

len: 10
d_gene: TRBD1
v_gene: TRBV4-1
CDR3aa: ASSHIQGGQF

len: 14
d_gene: TRBD1
v_gene: TRBV7-3
CDR3aa: ASSLTGQGFYNEQF

len: 12
d_gene: TRBD1
v_gene: TRBV11-1
CDR3aa: ASSYGQGRAEQF